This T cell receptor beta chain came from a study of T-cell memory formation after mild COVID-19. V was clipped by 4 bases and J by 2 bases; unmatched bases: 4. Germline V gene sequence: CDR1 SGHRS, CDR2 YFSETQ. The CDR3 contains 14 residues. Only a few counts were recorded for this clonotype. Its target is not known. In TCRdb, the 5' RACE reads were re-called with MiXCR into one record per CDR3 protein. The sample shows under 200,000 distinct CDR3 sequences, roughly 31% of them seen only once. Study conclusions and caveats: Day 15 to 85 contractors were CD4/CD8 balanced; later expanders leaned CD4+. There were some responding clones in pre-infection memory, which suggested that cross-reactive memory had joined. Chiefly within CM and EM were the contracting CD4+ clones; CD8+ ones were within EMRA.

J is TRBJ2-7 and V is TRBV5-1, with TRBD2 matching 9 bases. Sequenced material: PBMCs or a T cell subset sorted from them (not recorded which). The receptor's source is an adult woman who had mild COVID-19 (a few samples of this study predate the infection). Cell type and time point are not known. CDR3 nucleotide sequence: TGCGCCAGCAGCAACGGACTAGCGACCTACGAGCAGTACTTC. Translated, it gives CASSNGLATYEQYF.